This entry is about one TCR beta chain. The CDR3 extends over 12 amino acids. Germline V gives CDR1 SQVTM, CDR2 ANQGSEA. TCRdb re-called the 5' RACE reads; every CDR3 protein appears as one record, without DNA. The sample yields roughly 420,000 distinct CDR3 sequences, of which the top ten take up approximately 6.8%. The source of the sample is a study of T cells expressing NK-cell markers. Sequencing input: blood T cells: a sorted CD56 or NKG2C T cell subset, CD4+ or CD8+ T cells, or bulk PBMC T cells (not recorded which). J is TRBJ2-7 and V is TRBV29-1; the TRBD1 assignment by TCRdb is unverifiable without DNA. The receptor was derived from a woman aged 18 to 75 in good health. CDR3 residues: CSVGIQGYEQYF.